Given below is one TCR beta chain in context. The authors split each subset's genomic DNA evenly across several immunoSEQ plates. Libraries were prepared by immunoSEQ multiplex PCR; TCRdb keeps only in-frame clonotypes and omits some of them. The sample contains over a million clones, approximately 68% of which appear only once. Per the germline V gene, CDR1 is SGHDT and CDR2 is YYEEEE. Trimming pared 1 base from V and 6 bases from J, leaving 11 bases between. CDR3 size: 14 residues. The sample comes from a study of shared clonotypes between healthy human individuals. Overall study context: Per-donor plates numbered three CD4 naive, three CD4 memory, two CD8 naive and one CD8 memory.

This TCR derives from a man aged 18 to 29 in good health. The chain uses TRBV5-6 and TRBJ2-1; D gene unclear. Source material: memory CD4+ T cells sorted from blood. Subset denoted: CD45RA-negative fraction. In nucleotides, the CDR3 is TGTGCCAGCAGCTTGTACCTACAACGCAATGAGCAGTTCTTC. Protein product: CASSLYLQRNEQFF.